Listed below are T cell receptor beta chains from one sample, sequenced in a study of blood T cell repertoires in COVID-19. Method: immunoSEQ multiplex PCR; TCRdb's copy keeps in-frame clones and lacks some. The sample holds about 220,000 clones, 82% seen once. Sample: peripheral blood. These receptors all come from an elderly woman with acute or convalescent COVID-19. CDR3s include the opening cysteine and the closing phenylalanine or tryptophan. Fields, in order: clone size, V gene, D gene, J gene, CDR3 DNA, CDR3 protein. D genes are given only for firm matches. Where a row states a size, it is once, few, many or the class of an expanded clone; other rows omit it.

clone size: .
V gene: TRBV4-3
D gene: .
J gene: TRBJ1-3
CDR3 DNA: TGCGCCAGCAGCTCTCGTTTAAATTCTGGAAACACCATATATTTT
CDR3 protein: CASSSRLNSGNTIYF

clone size: once
V gene: TRBV9
D gene: TRBD1
J gene: TRBJ2-7
CDR3 DNA: TGTGCCAGCAGCGCCCTCCCGGGACAGGGGGCCCACGAGCAGTACTTC
CDR3 protein: CASSALPGQGAHEQYF

clone size: .
V gene: TRBV2
D gene: TRBD1
J gene: TRBJ1-5
CDR3 DNA: TGTGCCAGCAGTGATAGGACAGGGGGTCAGCCCCAGCATTTT
CDR3 protein: CASSDRTGGQPQHF

clone size: .
V gene: TRBV7-9
D gene: .
J gene: TRBJ1-1
CDR3 DNA: TGTGCCAGCAGCTTAACAAGTTACAGGCCGGTATACACTGAAGCTTTCTTT
CDR3 protein: CASSLTSYRPVYTEAFF

clone size: .
V gene: TRBV6-5
D gene: .
J gene: TRBJ2-6
CDR3 DNA: TGTGCCGCCGCGGTTCGGAGAGCTGGGGCCAACGTCCTGACTTTC
CDR3 protein: CAAAVRRAGANVLTF

clone size: .
V gene: TRBV5-4
D gene: TRBD1
J gene: TRBJ1-2
CDR3 DNA: TGTGCCAGCAGCTTGGCAGGGGGCAATGGCTACACCTTC
CDR3 protein: CASSLAGGNGYTF

clone size: .
V gene: TRBV10-3
D gene: .
J gene: TRBJ1-5
CDR3 DNA: TGTGCCATCAGTGTCGACAGTTTCAATCAGCCCCAGCATTTT
CDR3 protein: CAISVDSFNQPQHF

clone size: .
V gene: TRBV5-6
D gene: TRBD1
J gene: TRBJ1-1
CDR3 DNA: TGTGCCAGCAGCTTGGCGGGGACAGCATTATCGAACACTGAAGCTTTCTTT
CDR3 protein: CASSLAGTALSNTEAFF

clone size: .
V gene: TRBV7-2
D gene: TRBD1
J gene: TRBJ1-1
CDR3 DNA: TGTGCCAGCAGCCCCCGGGACAGGGGCACTGAAGCTTTCTTT
CDR3 protein: CASSPRDRGTEAFF

clone size: .
V gene: TRBV9
D gene: TRBD1
J gene: TRBJ1-1
CDR3 DNA: TGTGCCAGCAGCGCCAGTCAGGGGGCGACTGAAGCTTTCTTT
CDR3 protein: CASSASQGATEAFF

clone size: .
V gene: TRBV5-5
D gene: .
J gene: TRBJ1-1
CDR3 DNA: TGTGCCAGCAGCTTAACAGCAAATTTCATGAACACTGAAGCTTTCTTT
CDR3 protein: CASSLTANFMNTEAFF

clone size: .
V gene: TRBV30
D gene: .
J gene: TRBJ1-5
CDR3 DNA: TGTGCCTGGAGTCGTAGTCAGGATCAGCCCCAGCATTTT
CDR3 protein: CAWSRSQDQPQHF

clone size: .
V gene: TRBV5-4
D gene: .
J gene: TRBJ1-1
CDR3 DNA: TGTGCCAGCAGCTTGGCCTCGAACACTGAAGCTTTCTTT
CDR3 protein: CASSLASNTEAFF

clone size: .
V gene: TRBV10-3
D gene: .
J gene: TRBJ2-1
CDR3 DNA: TGTGCCATCAGTGAGTCAGTTGGGGTACTAGAGACCCACAATGAGCAGTTCTTC
CDR3 protein: CAISESVGVLETHNEQFF

clone size: few
V gene: TRBV7-9
D gene: .
J gene: TRBJ1-4
CDR3 DNA: TGTGCCAGCAGTTCCGCGGGAGTTCTCGAAAAACTGTTTTTT
CDR3 protein: CASSSAGVLEKLFF

clone size: .
V gene: TRBV18
D gene: TRBD1
J gene: TRBJ1-2
CDR3 DNA: TGTGCCAGCTCACTCGGGACAGGGGGACGCTATGGCTACACCTTC
CDR3 protein: CASSLGTGGRYGYTF

clone size: .
V gene: TRBV14
D gene: .
J gene: TRBJ1-1
CDR3 DNA: TGTGCCAGCAGCCAAGATCTGGAGGGTTGGACTGAAGCTTTCTTT
CDR3 protein: CASSQDLEGWTEAFF

clone size: .
V gene: TRBV27
D gene: .
J gene: TRBJ2-7
CDR3 DNA: TGTGCCAGCAGTACCGACAGCTTCCTTTACGAGCAGTACTTC
CDR3 protein: CASSTDSFLYEQYF

clone size: .
V gene: TRBV7-8
D gene: .
J gene: TRBJ1-2
CDR3 DNA: TGTGCCAGCAGCTTAGGGTTTCAGGCTAACTATGGCTACACCTTC
CDR3 protein: CASSLGFQANYGYTF

clone size: .
V gene: TRBV5-1
D gene: TRBD1
J gene: TRBJ2-5
CDR3 DNA: TGCGCCAGCAGCTGGGACAGGACCCGGGAGACCCAGTACTTC
CDR3 protein: CASSWDRTRETQYF

clone size: once
V gene: TRBV7-9
D gene: .
J gene: TRBJ1-4
CDR3 DNA: TGTGCCAGCAGCTTAGTGGCAGGGGCTAATGAAAAACTGTTTTTT
CDR3 protein: CASSLVAGANEKLFF

clone size: .
V gene: TRBV6-4
D gene: TRBD2
J gene: TRBJ2-3
CDR3 DNA: TGTGCCAGCATTGGACTAGCGGGGGCTGGAGATACGCAGTATTTT
CDR3 protein: CASIGLAGAGDTQYF

clone size: .
V gene: TRBV12-1
D gene: .
J gene: TRBJ2-1
CDR3 DNA: TGTGCCAGCAGCTTTGCGGCCGGGGGGGCGCTAAATGAGCAGTTCTTC
CDR3 protein: CASSFAAGGALNEQFF

clone size: .
V gene: TRBV5-4
D gene: .
J gene: TRBJ2-3
CDR3 DNA: TGTGCCAGCAGCTTCGGGGGGCCCACCACAGATACGCAGTATTTT
CDR3 protein: CASSFGGPTTDTQYF

clone size: .
V gene: TRBV6-5
D gene: .
J gene: TRBJ1-1
CDR3 DNA: TGTGCCAGCAGAGGGCCGGGGGTCACTGAAGCTTTCTTT
CDR3 protein: CASRGPGVTEAFF

clone size: .
V gene: TRBV3-1/TRBV3-2
D gene: TRBD1
J gene: TRBJ1-5
CDR3 DNA: TGTGCCAGCAGCGAGACAGGGGACAATCAGCCCCAGCATTTT
CDR3 protein: CASSETGDNQPQHF

clone size: .
V gene: TRBV6-5
D gene: TRBD2
J gene: TRBJ2-5
CDR3 DNA: TGTGCCAGCAGGTTAGCGGGCCAAGAGACCCAGTACTTC
CDR3 protein: CASRLAGQETQYF

clone size: few
V gene: TRBV19
D gene: .
J gene: TRBJ1-1
CDR3 DNA: TGTGCCAGTAGCCTGGGAGGGGATAACACTGAAGCTTTCTTT
CDR3 protein: CASSLGGDNTEAFF

clone size: .
V gene: TRBV20-1
D gene: .
J gene: TRBJ2-1
CDR3 DNA: TGCAGTGCTAGTAGCCCCAGGGGCCAGCGAGATGAGCAGTTCTTC
CDR3 protein: CSASSPRGQRDEQFF

clone size: .
V gene: TRBV24-1
D gene: TRBD1
J gene: TRBJ1-2
CDR3 DNA: TGTGCCACCAGTGACCCGGGACAGGCTTTCTATGGCTACACCTTC
CDR3 protein: CATSDPGQAFYGYTF

clone size: .
V gene: TRBV7-3
D gene: .
J gene: TRBJ2-1
CDR3 DNA: TGTGCCAGCAGCTTAAGTCAGGACAATGAGCAGTTCTTC
CDR3 protein: CASSLSQDNEQFF

clone size: .
V gene: TRBV6-6
D gene: TRBD1
J gene: TRBJ1-6
CDR3 DNA: TGTGCCAGCAGTTACCCTCCCGGGACAGGGGTCTCACCCCTCCACTTT
CDR3 protein: CASSYPPGTGVSPLHF

clone size: once
V gene: TRBV7-2
D gene: TRBD1
J gene: TRBJ1-1
CDR3 DNA: TGTGCCAGCAGCTTACGCGGGACAGGGGTAGGGACTGAAGCTTTCTTT
CDR3 protein: CASSLRGTGVGTEAFF

clone size: .
V gene: TRBV5-1
D gene: .
J gene: TRBJ2-7
CDR3 DNA: TGCGCCAGCAGCCTGGAAGGGGGTCGGGACGAGCAGTACTTC
CDR3 protein: CASSLEGGRDEQYF

clone size: .
V gene: TRBV7-2
D gene: .
J gene: TRBJ1-4
CDR3 DNA: TGTGCCAGCAGGACACATAGGTCCACTAATGAAAAACTGTTTTTT
CDR3 protein: CASRTHRSTNEKLFF

clone size: .
V gene: TRBV19
D gene: .
J gene: TRBJ1-5
CDR3 DNA: TGTGCCAGTAGTATACTCAATCAGCCCCAGCATTTT
CDR3 protein: CASSILNQPQHF

clone size: .
V gene: TRBV19
D gene: .
J gene: TRBJ1-2
CDR3 DNA: TGTGCCAGTAGTGTGGCGGGACGAACGGGAGGCTACACCTTC
CDR3 protein: CASSVAGRTGGYTF

clone size: .
V gene: TRBV29-1
D gene: .
J gene: TRBJ1-2
CDR3 DNA: TGCAGCGTTGACCCGTACTATGGCTACACCTTC
CDR3 protein: CSVDPYYGYTF

clone size: .
V gene: TRBV7-9
D gene: TRBD1
J gene: TRBJ1-6
CDR3 DNA: TGTGCCAGCAGCACGACAGGGGATAATTCACCCCTCCACTTT
CDR3 protein: CASSTTGDNSPLHF

clone size: .
V gene: TRBV28
D gene: .
J gene: TRBJ1-2
CDR3 DNA: TGTGCCAGCAGCGAGAGAGCGGGGGGCGCAGCGAACTATGGCTACACCTTC
CDR3 protein: CASSERAGGAANYGYTF

clone size: .
V gene: TRBV4-2
D gene: .
J gene: TRBJ1-6
CDR3 DNA: TGTGCCAGCAGCCAAGGCAGGGGAAATTCACCCCTCCACTTT
CDR3 protein: CASSQGRGNSPLHF

clone size: .
V gene: TRBV18
D gene: .
J gene: TRBJ2-3
CDR3 DNA: TGTGCCAGCTCACCGTCAGGGATGCGCACAGATACGCAGTATTTT
CDR3 protein: CASSPSGMRTDTQYF

clone size: .
V gene: TRBV19
D gene: TRBD2
J gene: TRBJ2-1
CDR3 DNA: TGTGCCAGTAGTACGACTTCTAGCGGTGAGCAGTTCTTC
CDR3 protein: CASSTTSSGEQFF

clone size: .
V gene: TRBV2
D gene: .
J gene: TRBJ2-5
CDR3 DNA: TGTGCCAGCAGTGCGTTGGAGACCCAGTACTTC
CDR3 protein: CASSALETQYF

clone size: .
V gene: TRBV4-2
D gene: .
J gene: TRBJ2-5
CDR3 DNA: TGTGCCAGCAGCCAAGATGGGCTAGCCCAAGAGACCCAGTACTTC
CDR3 protein: CASSQDGLAQETQYF

clone size: .
V gene: TRBV6-6
D gene: TRBD2
J gene: TRBJ2-5
CDR3 DNA: TGTGCCAGCAGTCCACTAGCGGGGGCCCAAGAGACCCAGTACTTC
CDR3 protein: CASSPLAGAQETQYF

clone size: .
V gene: TRBV3-1/TRBV3-2
D gene: TRBD2
J gene: TRBJ2-7
CDR3 DNA: TGTGCCAGCAGCCCGCCTGGCGGGGGTCGGGAGCAGTACTTC
CDR3 protein: CASSPPGGGREQYF

clone size: few
V gene: TRBV12-3/TRBV12-4
D gene: .
J gene: TRBJ1-1
CDR3 DNA: TGTGCCAGCAGTTTGGTAGGGGCTGAAGCTTTCTTT
CDR3 protein: CASSLVGAEAFF

clone size: .
V gene: TRBV11-3
D gene: .
J gene: TRBJ1-2
CDR3 DNA: TGTGCCAGCAGCTTATCACAGTCGATCTATGGCTACACCTTC
CDR3 protein: CASSLSQSIYGYTF

clone size: .
V gene: TRBV7-3
D gene: TRBD2
J gene: TRBJ2-1
CDR3 DNA: TGTGCCAGCAGCCTCTCGGGCGGGGGAGATAATGAGCAGTTCTTC
CDR3 protein: CASSLSGGGDNEQFF

clone size: once
V gene: TRBV19
D gene: TRBD1
J gene: TRBJ1-5
CDR3 DNA: TGTGCCAGCAGAGACAGGGGAAAGGGCAATCAGCCCCAGCATTTT
CDR3 protein: CASRDRGKGNQPQHF

clone size: .
V gene: TRBV5-1
D gene: TRBD2
J gene: TRBJ2-5
CDR3 DNA: TGCGCCAGCAGCTTAGGACTAGCGGGGGGAAGGGAGACCCAGTACTTC
CDR3 protein: CASSLGLAGGRETQYF

clone size: .
V gene: TRBV9
D gene: .
J gene: TRBJ1-3
CDR3 DNA: TGTGCCAGCAGCGGTGGGCAGTACTCTGGAAACACCATATATTTT
CDR3 protein: CASSGGQYSGNTIYF

clone size: .
V gene: TRBV19
D gene: .
J gene: TRBJ1-3
CDR3 DNA: TGTGCCAGTAGTCTGATGGCGGGGTCTGGAAACACCATATATTTT
CDR3 protein: CASSLMAGSGNTIYF

clone size: .
V gene: TRBV4-2
D gene: TRBD1
J gene: TRBJ1-6
CDR3 DNA: TGTGCCAGCAGCCAGCTCCTCGGGACAGATAATTCACCCCTCCACTTT
CDR3 protein: CASSQLLGTDNSPLHF